The 26 T cell receptor beta chains in this list originate from one sample, sequenced in a study of blood T cell repertoires in COVID-19. Here immunoSEQ multiplex PCR was the method, and the copy in TCRdb shows in-frame clones only, minus some. The sample lists about 210,000 clones; 84% were seen once. The sequencing input was peripheral blood. The source of these receptors is a woman aged 45-65 years with active or convalescent COVID-19.

The V and J genes are TRBV6-5 and TRBJ2-1; D is unresolved. This CDR3 has 16 amino acids. Germline V gives CDR1 MNHEY, CDR2 SVGAGI. Deletions cut 2 bases from V and 0 bases from J, with 11 bases between. DNA of the CDR3: TGTGCCAGCAGTTACAGAGGCCCCAGCTCCTACAATGAGCAGTTCTTC. Translation gives CASSYRGPSSYNEQFF.

This clone has a single count. The chain recombines TRBV30 with TRBJ1-2; 8 nucleotides match TRBD1. The trim removed 1 base at V and 5 bases at J, leaving 6 bases unmatched. The germline gives CDR1 GTSNPN, CDR2 SVGIG (reference sequence). CDR3 length equals 14 residues. The CDR3 DNA follows: TGTGCCTGGAGTGCCGGGACAGGCGGTTATGGCTACACCTTC. Its protein product is CAWSAGTGGYGYTF. The full variable domain, completed using reference TRBV30 and TRBJ1-2, is SQTIHQWPATLVQPVGSPLSLECTVEGTSNPNLYWYRQAAGRGLQLLFYSVGIGQISSEVPQNLSASRPQDRQFILSSKKLLLSDSGFYLCAWSAGTGGYGYTFGSGTRLTVV.

DNA of the CDR3: TGTGCCAGCAGACTGACAGGCCTCTATGGCTACACCTTC. This translates into CASRLTGLYGYTF. This chain connects TRBV6-5 to TRBJ1-2, with D possibly being TRBD1 (6 bases). Trimming took 6 bases from V and 4 from J, leaving 12 bases between them. CDR3 length: 13 amino acids. The V gene's germline CDR1 is MNHEY and CDR2 SVGAGI.

The J gene is TRBJ2-1, the V gene TRBV7-3, with TRBD2 matching over 8 bases. The junction had 3 bases not matched to a gene; V was cut back by 1 base and J by 7 bases. Germline V gene data show CDR1 as SGHTA and CDR2 as FQGTGA. CDR3 size: 14 residues. The CDR3 DNA reads TGTGCCAGCAGCTTAAGCGGGGGGAGGAATGAGCAGTTCTTC. Encoded protein: CASSLSGGRNEQFF.

The count of this clone is one. This rearrangement joins TRBV24-1 to TRBJ2-3; maybe TRBD1 (6 bases). V shed 9 bases and J shed 2 bases, with 20 bases lying between them. Germline loops: CDR1 KGHDR, CDR2 SFDVKD. CDR3 length: 16 residues. Here the CDR3 DNA reads TGTGCCACCTCTCCGGGCCAGGGGCGGGCCACAGATACGCAGTATTTT. Translated, it gives CATSPGQGRATDTQYF.

V gene TRBV5-1 combines with J gene TRBJ2-1; 9 bases line up with TRBD2. The CDR3 is made up of 17 amino acids. Germline V lookup: CDR1 SGHRS, CDR2 YFSETQ. The J segment lost 0 bases and the V segment lost 1 base, leaving 5 bases of the junction unmatched. DNA for the CDR3: TGCGCCAGCAGCTTGATGGTAGCGGGGGCCTCCTACAATGAGCAGTTCTTC. This gives the protein CASSLMVAGASYNEQFF.

This clone has just a few counts. The identical CDR3 is also encoded by other nucleotide sequences in the sample. V usage is TRBV28 and J usage is TRBJ1-1; D not resolved. Germline loops: CDR1 MDHEN, CDR2 SYDVKM. The length of the CDR3 is 13 residues. V was shortened by 7 bases and J by 0 bases, with 9 bases between the two germline ends. CDR3: CASTLELNTEAFF. Here the CDR3 DNA reads TGTGCCAGCACGTTAGAGTTGAACACTGAAGCTTTCTTT.

The chain is built from TRBV24-1 and TRBJ2-1, with 9 bases that match TRBD1. Trimming at V came to 2 bases and at J to 4 bases, leaving 11 bases not matched to a gene. Germline lookup yields CDR1 KGHDR and CDR2 SFDVKD. The CDR3 loop spans 18 amino acids. In DNA form, the CDR3 reads TGTGCCACCAGTGATTCGAAGACAGGGGGAGGGCTTTACAATGAGCAGTTCTTC. Encoded protein: CATSDSKTGGGLYNEQFF.

The genes are TRBV29-1 and TRBJ2-7; D is unresolved. The CDR3 spans 13 residues. Per the germline V gene, CDR1 is SQVTM and CDR2 is ANQGSEA. Trimming left V 4 bases short and J 3 bases short, with 13 bases between. Written as DNA, the CDR3 is TGCAGCGTTGGAGACACAGAACGCTACGAGCAGTACTTC. Amino acid sequence: CSVGDTERYEQYF.

This rearrangement joins TRBV7-3 to TRBJ2-3, with 9 bases matching TRBD2. J gave up 3 bases and V 2 bases, and 3 bases lay outside the gene matches. The CDR3 extends over 15 amino acids. Germline CDR1 reads SGHTA; CDR2 reads FQGTGA. CDR3 DNA: TGTGCCAGCAGCTTAGCAGCGGGAGGTACAGATACGCAGTATTTT. The encoded protein is CASSLAAGGTDTQYF.

The V call is TRBV13, the J call TRBJ1-2; the match to TRBD1 covers 7 bases. This CDR3 region has 14 residues. J lost 4 bases, V lost 5 bases, and 7 bases had no gene match. CDR1 is PRHDT, CDR2 FYEKMQ, per germline (reference sequence). The CDR3 nucleotides read TGTGCCAGCAGCCCGCAGGGACAGCTCTATGGCTACACCTTC. As protein: CASSPQGQLYGYTF.

J is TRBJ1-1 and V is TRBV11-2; D possibly corresponds to TRBD1 (5 bases). The CDR3 loop spans 14 amino acids. V lost 0 bases to trimming and J lost 6 bases, with 11 bases between them. Per the germline V gene, CDR1 is SGHAT and CDR2 is FQNNGV. CDR3 nucleotides: TGTGCCAGCAGCTTAGACAGGGTAGGGTCTGAAGCTTTCTTT. As protein: CASSLDRVGSEAFF.

The chain recombines TRBV2 with TRBJ2-4; TRBD1 might be the D (6 bases). The CDR3 contains 15 residues. Trimming took off 7 bases at V and 0 bases at J, with 13 bases between the two ends. Germline-derived CDR1 and CDR2 are SNHLY and FYNNEI. DNA of the CDR3: TGTGCCAGCAAGGACAGCCAAGGAGCCAAAAACATTCAGTACTTC. Its translation: CASKDSQGAKNIQYF.

This chain uses TRBV6-1 with TRBJ1-6; D gene unclear. The CDR3 loop spans 14 amino acids. Trimming removed 2 bases at V and 6 bases at J, with 8 bases between. The germline V gene has CDR1 MNHNS and CDR2 SASEGT. The CDR3: CASSERTRNSPLHF. As DNA, the CDR3 is TGTGCCAGCAGTGAAAGAACACGTAATTCACCCCTCCACTTT.

V and J are TRBV6-5 and TRBJ2-7, with 7 bases aligning to TRBD2. Unmatched junction bases numbered 9, after V lost 6 bases and J lost 1 base. CDR1 is MNHEY, CDR2 SVGAGI, per germline. The CDR3 length is 15 residues. Here the CDR3 DNA reads TGTGCCAGCAGCGGAGCGGCGGGAGCTTCCTACGAGCAGTACTTC. Protein: CASSGAAGASYEQYF.

The chain has TRBV5-6 and TRBJ1-4; 8 nucleotides line up with TRBD1. Looked up from germline, CDR1 is SGHDT and CDR2 is YYEEEE. This CDR3 is built from 16 residues. The junction had 11 bases not matched to a gene; V was cut back by 0 bases and J by 10 bases. CDR3 sequence (DNA): TGTGCCAGCAGCTTGGAGAGAGGGACAGGAGAAGCAAAACTGTTTTTT. It translates to CASSLERGTGEAKLFF.

The chain recombines TRBV3-1 (or the pseudogene TRBV3-2) with TRBJ1-4; 7 nucleotides match TRBD1. The CDR3 contains 13 residues. J was trimmed by 8 bases and V by 4 bases; bases with no gene match: 4. Per the germline V gene, CDR1 is LGHDT and CDR2 is YNNKEL (reference sequence). CDR3 protein: CASSRQGEEKLFF. In DNA, the CDR3 is TGTGCCAGCAGCCGGCAGGGGGAGGAAAAACTGTTTTTT.

This clone was found a few times. This sample includes further DNA sequences coding for the same CDR3. V usage is TRBV24-1 and J usage is TRBJ2-1; 7 bases align to TRBD2. From germline, CDR1 is KGHDR and CDR2 SFDVKD. V trimming: 4 bases; J trimming: 2 bases; junction bases outside the gene matches: 7. The CDR3 covers 16 residues. The CDR3 here is CATSDQTGTTYNEQFF. CDR3 nucleotide sequence: TGTGCCACCAGTGACCAGACCGGGACTACCTACAATGAGCAGTTCTTC.

V and J are TRBV28 and TRBJ1-3, with a tentative D call TRBD1 (6 bases). CDR1 is MDHEN, CDR2 SYDVKM, per germline. This CDR3 comprises 13 residues. V lost 6 bases, J lost 8 bases, and 14 bases lay in between. The DNA for the CDR3 is TGTGCCAGCAGATCCGGACAGCTTGACACCATATATTTT. Translating it yields CASRSGQLDTIYF.

The rearrangement joins TRBV5-1 to TRBJ2-5; D may be TRBD2 (6 bases). V lost 4 bases and J lost 3, with 13 bases in between. The germline gives CDR1 SGHRS, CDR2 YFSETQ. This CDR3 spans 14 amino acids. CDR3 sequence: CASSPGRREETQYF. The CDR3 DNA reads as TGCGCCAGCAGCCCAGGGAGGCGGGAAGAGACCCAGTACTTC.

The chain has TRBV30 and TRBJ1-5; possibly TRBD1 for D (5 bases). Trimming left V 5 bases short and J 2 bases short, with 13 bases between. Germline loops: CDR1 GTSNPN, CDR2 SVGIG (reference sequence). The CDR3 contains 14 residues. Written as DNA, the CDR3 is TGTGCCTGGGACACAGGTCTGGGCAATCAGCCCCAGCATTTT. Residues: CAWDTGLGNQPQHF.

This chain connects TRBV9 to TRBJ2-1; 8 bases are shared with TRBD2. Germline CDR1 SGDLS, CDR2 YYNGEE. V was clipped by 3 bases and J by 8 bases; unmatched bases: 7. The length of the CDR3 is 14 residues. The CDR3 DNA reads as TGTGCCAGCAGCGCAAAGACTAGCGTGGATGAGCAGTTCTTC. Its translation is CASSAKTSVDEQFF.

J is TRBJ1-6 and V is TRBV3-1 (or the pseudogene TRBV3-2); D is undetermined. The germline V and J ends were trimmed by 4 bases and 6 bases, with 16 bases remaining between them. The length of the CDR3 is 16 residues. Germline V lookup: CDR1 LGHDT, CDR2 YNNKEL (reference sequence). The CDR3: CASSRVSSGGNSPLHF. CDR3 bases: TGTGCCAGCAGCCGAGTCAGTTCGGGAGGTAATTCACCCCTCCACTTT.

The rearrangement links TRBV6-1 to TRBJ1-6; D unclear. The CDR3 runs 16 residues. V lost 0 bases, J lost 9 bases, and 15 bases lay in between. Germline V CDR1 and CDR2: MNHNS, SASEGT. Written as DNA, the CDR3 is TGTGCCAGCAGTGAAGCGCTGGGCTTGGCACTTTCACCCCTCCACTTT. Translated, it gives CASSEALGLALSPLHF.

V usage is TRBV11-3 and J usage is TRBJ2-2; D possibly corresponds to TRBD2 (5 bases). Germline V lookup: CDR1 SGHNT, CDR2 YENEEA. The CDR3 has 14 residues. Trimming shortened V by 0 bases and J by 4 bases, and 6 bases separated the two germline ends. The CDR3, as DNA: TGTGCCAGCAGCTTAGATCGGGGCACCGGGGAGCTGTTTTTT. Its translation is CASSLDRGTGELFF.

The rearrangement uses TRBV5-1 and TRBJ2-3; TRBD2 agrees at 10 bases. Trimming removed 4 bases from V and 2 bases from J; junction bases left unmatched: 10. The length of the CDR3 is 17 residues. CDR1 SGHRS and CDR2 YFSETQ come from the germline V gene. The CDR3 region is CASSPGLAARLTDTQYF. Here the CDR3 DNA reads TGCGCCAGCAGCCCAGGACTAGCGGCGAGACTCACAGATACGCAGTATTTT.